This TCR beta chain was documented in a study of OX40 agonist ivuxolimab in advanced cancers. As for the study in general: Given to patients was ivuxolimab, an agonistic anti-OX40 (CD134) antibody. Every 2 weeks, patients got intravenous ivuxolimab at one of six dose levels (0.01-10 mg/kg). Study conclusions and caveats: The work left the antigen specificity of expanded peripheral T cells undetermined.

Of note for this clone: The antigen remains undetermined.

Germline CDR1 and CDR2: MGHRA and YSYEKL. The CDR3 extends over 15 amino acids. The V gene lost 0 bases and the J gene lost 4 bases, with 13 bases spanning the gap. Using immunoSEQ multiplex PCR, the repertoire was profiled, and TCRdb retains in-frame clones only, with some absent. The table lists about 26,000 clones, around 90% of them singletons, with approximately 20% in the top ten. The sequence came from an adult with an advanced solid tumor such as melanoma, head and neck, liver or kidney cancer. Sequencing was performed on CD4+ or CD8+ T cells sorted from blood, taken in a trial of the OX40 agonist ivuxolimab. V gene TRBV4-1 combines with J gene TRBJ2-7; the D is unclear. Written as DNA, the CDR3 is TGCGCCAGCAGCCAAGATATGGGTTTGGGGTACGAGCAGTACTTC. Amino acid sequence: CASSQDMGLGYEQYF.